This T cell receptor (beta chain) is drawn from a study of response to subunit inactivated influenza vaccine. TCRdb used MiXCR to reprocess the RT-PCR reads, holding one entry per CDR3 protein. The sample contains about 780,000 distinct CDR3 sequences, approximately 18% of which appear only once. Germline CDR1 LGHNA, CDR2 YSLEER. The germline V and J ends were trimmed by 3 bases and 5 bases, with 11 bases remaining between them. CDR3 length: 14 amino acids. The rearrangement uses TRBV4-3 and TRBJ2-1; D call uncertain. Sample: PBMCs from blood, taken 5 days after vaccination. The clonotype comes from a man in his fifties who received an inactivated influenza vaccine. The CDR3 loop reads CASSQLDHHNEQFF. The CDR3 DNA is TGCGCCAGCAGCCAGCTTGACCACCACAATGAGCAGTTCTTC.